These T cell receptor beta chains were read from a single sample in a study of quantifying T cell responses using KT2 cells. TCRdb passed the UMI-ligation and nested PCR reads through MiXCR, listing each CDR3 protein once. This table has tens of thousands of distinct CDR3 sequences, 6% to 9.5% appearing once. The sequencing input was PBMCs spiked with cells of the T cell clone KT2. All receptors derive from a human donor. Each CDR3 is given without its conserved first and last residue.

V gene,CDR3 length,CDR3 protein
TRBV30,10,AWSRQIEEAF
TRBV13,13,ASSLRGLQPYEQY
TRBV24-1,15,ATSDWGLAENYNEQF
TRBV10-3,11,AITRDRESPLH
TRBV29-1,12,SVLPGSREGGAF
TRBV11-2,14,ASSSLRQGQDGGYT
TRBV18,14,ASSPRRQGAAFEQF
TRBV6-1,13,ATLLAALVGETQY
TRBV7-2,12,ASSLDRSTDTQY
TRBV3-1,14,ASSHLRDSTNYGYT
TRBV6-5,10,ASSYFGSEAF
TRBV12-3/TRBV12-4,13,ASSAPHRVADTQY
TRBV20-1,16,SAKTSGTWALAKNIQY
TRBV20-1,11,SARNRGYTEAF
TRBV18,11,ASSRTDNSPLH
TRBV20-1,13,SARDRAGLAQGQY
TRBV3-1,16,ASSSRNGPLVVTDTQY
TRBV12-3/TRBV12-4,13,ASSLAGIMNTEAF
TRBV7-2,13,ASSYDRTNTDTQY
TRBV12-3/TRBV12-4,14,ASSLGGQGRLIGYT
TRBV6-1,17,ASSEGNPYIVATNEKLF
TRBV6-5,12,ASSGGSSTDTQY
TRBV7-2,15,ASRRSGRALGTGELF
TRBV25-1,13,ASSEYLGSNSPLH
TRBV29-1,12,SVEDGGPAAEAF
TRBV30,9,AWTPGNTIY
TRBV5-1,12,ASSQGHGNTEAF
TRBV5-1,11,ASSLTYQETQY
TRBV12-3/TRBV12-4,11,ASSPDRLGGYT
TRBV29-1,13,SVEDFRPTNTEAF
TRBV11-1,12,GSRGQYETDTQY
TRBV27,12,ASSPRDWTYEQY
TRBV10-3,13,AIGVAVTNTGELF
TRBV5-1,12,ASSSTGSSYEQY
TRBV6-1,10,ASRKNRDEAF
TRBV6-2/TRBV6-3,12,ASSYSLSDYEQY
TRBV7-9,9,ASSLGNTIY
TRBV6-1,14,ASSETSGQGGNTIY
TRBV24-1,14,ATSDRDRDCGNTIY
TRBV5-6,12,ASSFERQGYEQY
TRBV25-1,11,ASSDHGHRGYT
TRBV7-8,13,ASSLLAGVRDTQY
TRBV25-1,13,ASSGWDRGAYEQY
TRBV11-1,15,ASSLVSGRGLSYEQY
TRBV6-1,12,ASRKRDTAYEQY
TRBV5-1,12,ASSPAGTDGEAF
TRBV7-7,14,ASALRPGAAQETQY
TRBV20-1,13,SAGGGDLLREKLF
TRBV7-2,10,ASSSVGQPQH
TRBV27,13,ASSPSLGGAAGYT
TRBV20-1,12,SAPKEGTNSPLH
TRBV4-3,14,ASSQGLAGPTYEQY